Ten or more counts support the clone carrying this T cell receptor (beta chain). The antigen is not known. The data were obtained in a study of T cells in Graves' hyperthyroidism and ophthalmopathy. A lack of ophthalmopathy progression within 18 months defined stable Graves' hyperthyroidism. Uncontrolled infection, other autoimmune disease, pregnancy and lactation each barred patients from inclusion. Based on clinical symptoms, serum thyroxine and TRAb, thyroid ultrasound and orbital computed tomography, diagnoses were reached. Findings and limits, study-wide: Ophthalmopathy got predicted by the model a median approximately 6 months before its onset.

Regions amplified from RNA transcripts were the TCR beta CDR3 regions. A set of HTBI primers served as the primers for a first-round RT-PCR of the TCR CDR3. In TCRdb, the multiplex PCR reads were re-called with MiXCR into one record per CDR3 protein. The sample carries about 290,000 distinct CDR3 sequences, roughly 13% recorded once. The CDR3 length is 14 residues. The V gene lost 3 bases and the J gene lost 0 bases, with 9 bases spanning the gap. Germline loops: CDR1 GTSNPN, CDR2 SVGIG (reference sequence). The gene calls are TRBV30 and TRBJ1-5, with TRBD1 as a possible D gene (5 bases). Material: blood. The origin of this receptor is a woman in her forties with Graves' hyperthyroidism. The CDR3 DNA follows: TGTGCCTGGAGCGTGGACAATAGCAATCAGCCCCAGCATTTT. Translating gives CAWSVDNSNQPQHF.